The 20 T cell receptor beta chains reported below all come from one sample, sequenced in a study of graft-versus-host responses after intestinal transplantation. Antigens for these TCRs are unknown. Sequencing used immunoSEQ multiplex PCR; TCRdb keeps in-frame clones, though not all of them. The sample lists 80,000 to 100,000 clones, 92% occurring once. Sequencing was performed on unstimulated CD4+ T cells sorted from spleen or lymph node cells, taken before intestinal transplant. The receptors shown here come from a human donor who received an intestinal transplant.

The chain employs TRBV25-1 and TRBJ2-7; the D gene is possibly TRBD1 (6 bases). The length of the CDR3 is 13 residues. In germline, CDR1 is MGHDK, CDR2 SYGVNS. Trimming removed 4 bases at V and 3 bases at J, with 10 bases between. CDR3 sequence (DNA): TGTGCCAGCAGTGGACAGGACCTCTACGAGCAGTACTTC. Its translation: CASSGQDLYEQYF.

CDR3 DNA: TGCGCCAGCAGCCAAACCGCCCTGCGCTACGAGCAGTACTTC. Residues: CASSQTALRYEQYF. V gene TRBV4-1 combines with J gene TRBJ2-7; the D is unclear. Looked up from germline, CDR1 is MGHRA and CDR2 is YSYEKL. Trimming removed 2 bases from V and 3 bases from J, with 11 bases in between. The CDR3 is 14 residues long.

This sequence joins TRBV10-2 and TRBJ2-1; tentatively, D is TRBD1 (5 bases). This CDR3 is 12 amino acids long. The V end was cut by 2 bases, the J end by 9 bases, with 8 bases between. Germline CDR1 WSHSY, CDR2 SAAADI. CDR3 sequence reads: CASSEGRGEQFF. The CDR3 nucleotides read TGCGCCAGCAGTGAGGGAAGGGGTGAGCAGTTCTTC.

This clone has just a few counts. The rearrangement joins TRBV30 to TRBJ2-5; 7 bases are a match to TRBD2. Germline loops: CDR1 GTSNPN, CDR2 SVGIG (reference sequence). The CDR3 spans 13 residues. The J segment lost 0 bases and the V segment lost 4 bases, leaving 2 bases of the junction unmatched. CDR3 residues: CAWTSGYQETQYF. The DNA of the CDR3 is TGTGCCTGGACTAGCGGATACCAAGAGACCCAGTACTTC.

The rearrangement uses TRBV5-1 and TRBJ2-2; maybe TRBD2 (6 bases). Germline V CDR1 and CDR2: SGHRS, YFSETQ. CDR3 length equals 16 residues. Trimming shortened V by 4 bases and J by 1 base, and 14 bases separated the two germline ends. This CDR3 reads CASSLLSGLNTGELFF. DNA for the CDR3: TGCGCCAGCAGCCTCCTTAGCGGACTGAACACCGGGGAGCTGTTTTTT.

The chain carries TRBV27 and TRBJ1-4, with 9 bases that match TRBD1. CDR1 is MNHEY, CDR2 SMNVEV, per germline (reference sequence). J was trimmed by 8 bases and V by 3 bases; bases with no gene match: 10. This CDR3 has 16 residues. CDR3 DNA: TGTGCCAGCAGTTTTGCGCGGACAGGGGTAAAGGAAAAACTGTTTTTT. Encoded protein: CASSFARTGVKEKLFF.

V usage is TRBV6-6 and J usage is TRBJ1-5; 7 bases are a match to TRBD1. With 6 bases clipped from V and 7 bases from J, the junction kept 6 bases outside the gene matches. This CDR3 contains 13 residues. CDR1 and CDR2 from the germline V gene are MNHNY and SVGAGI (reference sequence). DNA for the CDR3: TGTGCCAGCAGCTCGGACAGGCCCCAGCCCCAGCATTTT. Translating it yields CASSSDRPQPQHF.

The CDR3 region is CASSLSYSTYEQYF. Written as DNA, the CDR3 is TGTGCCAGCAGTTTATCGTACAGTACCTACGAGCAGTACTTC. The chain combines TRBV27 with TRBJ2-7, with D uncertain. Trimming took 0 bases from V and 2 from J, leaving 8 bases between them. This CDR3 comprises 14 residues. CDR1 is MNHEY, CDR2 SMNVEV, per germline (reference sequence).

V usage is TRBV9 and J usage is TRBJ2-5; possibly TRBD1 for D (7 bases). The CDR3 length is 17 residues. Trimming cost V 0 bases and J 3 bases, with 18 bases left between them. The germline gives CDR1 SGDLS, CDR2 YYNGEE. Here the CDR3 reads CASSVEFDRRGEETQYF. The CDR3 DNA is TGTGCCAGCAGCGTAGAGTTCGATCGCAGGGGGGAAGAGACCCAGTACTTC.

The rearrangement joins TRBV2 to TRBJ2-3; D is possibly TRBD1 (6 bases). With 2 bases removed from V and 0 bases from J, the gap between germline ends came to 18 bases. CDR1 SNHLY and CDR2 FYNNEI come from the germline V gene. The CDR3 runs to 18 residues. CDR3 amino acids: CASSELRGFRASTDTQYF. DNA of the CDR3: TGTGCCAGCAGTGAATTGAGGGGGTTCAGGGCTAGCACAGATACGCAGTATTTT.

This clone was seen only a few times. The rearrangement joins TRBV5-5 to TRBJ1-2; 7 bases agree with TRBD1. The germline V gene encodes CDR1 SGHKS and CDR2 YYEKEE (reference sequence). Germline trimming cut 4 bases from V and 4 bases from J; bases unmatched to any gene: 7. The CDR3 runs to 14 residues. The CDR3 nucleotides read TGTGCCAGCAGCCCAGGGGGACGGTCCTATGGCTACACCTTC. It yields the protein CASSPGGRSYGYTF. Drawing the rest from reference TRBV5-5 and TRBJ1-2, the complete variable domain is DAGVTQSPTHLIKTRGQQVTLRCSPISGHKSVSWYQQVLGQGPQFIFQYYEKEERGRGNFPDRFSARQFPNYSSELNVNALLLGDSALYLCASSPGGRSYGYTFGSGTRLTVV.

The rearrangement joins TRBV19 to TRBJ2-7, with 11 bases aligning to TRBD1. The CDR3 runs 13 residues. V lost 6 bases and J lost 3; bases outside the gene matches: 1. Per the germline V gene, CDR1 is LNHDA and CDR2 is SQIVND (reference sequence). The CDR3 sequence: CASSGTGGYEQYF. CDR3 nucleotides: TGTGCCAGTAGCGGGACAGGGGGCTACGAGCAGTACTTC.

V is TRBV6-5 and J is TRBJ2-3, with a tentative D call TRBD2 (6 bases). The CDR3 runs 14 residues. Germline V gives CDR1 MNHEY, CDR2 SVGAGI. Trimming took off 5 bases at V and 2 bases at J, with 11 bases between the two ends. This CDR3 reads CASSPGSSTDTQYF. CDR3 nucleotides: TGTGCCAGCAGTCCCGGGAGCTCCACAGATACGCAGTATTTT.

The rearrangement uses TRBV7-2 and TRBJ1-2; D is possibly TRBD1 (5 bases). Germline V lookup: CDR1 SGHTA, CDR2 FQGNSA. CDR3 length: 12 residues. V lost 1 base and J 8 bases, leaving 8 bases between the germline ends. CDR3 residues: CASSLEGLGYTF. CDR3 bases: TGTGCCAGCAGCTTAGAGGGGTTGGGCTACACCTTC.

The rearrangement uses TRBV5-1 and TRBJ2-5, with D unresolved. The length of the CDR3 is 13 residues. Germline CDR1 reads SGHRS; CDR2 reads YFSETQ. V lost 4 bases and J 1 base, leaving 8 bases between the germline ends. The CDR3 sequence is CASSPYSQETQYF. CDR3 DNA sequence: TGCGCCAGCAGCCCTTACTCCCAAGAGACCCAGTACTTC.

V is TRBV5-8 and J is TRBJ1-5; the D gene is possibly TRBD1 (6 bases). Trimming left V 3 bases short and J 4 bases short, with 11 bases between. Germline CDR1 reads SGHTS; CDR2 reads YDEGEE. CDR3 length: 14 amino acids. CDR3 nucleotide sequence: TGTGCCAGCAGCTACAGGGCCCCTAATCAGCCCCAGCATTTT. Translated, it gives CASSYRAPNQPQHF.

This clone was seen once. The junction does not match germline at one end; this may be a read error. The CDR3 DNA reads as TGCGCCAGCAGCCCTTACTCGGGAGGGGGCGATGGCTACACCTTC. It codes for CASSPYSGGGDGYTF. J is TRBJ1-2 and V is TRBV5-4; TRBD1 matches at 7 bases. This CDR3 spans 15 amino acids. Germline CDR1 and CDR2: SGHNT and YYREEE (reference sequence).

The J gene is TRBJ2-5, the V gene TRBV18; the match to TRBD2 covers 7 bases. With 2 bases clipped from V and 2 bases from J, the junction kept 11 bases outside the gene matches. The CDR3 loop spans 17 amino acids. Germline lookup yields CDR1 KGHSH and CDR2 LQKENI. The CDR3 sequence: CASSPSAASGEQETQYF. The CDR3 region has the DNA TGTGCCAGCTCACCATCTGCGGCTAGCGGAGAACAAGAGACCCAGTACTTC.

The chain links TRBV6-6 to TRBJ1-2; tentatively, D is TRBD1 (5 bases). The CDR3 sequence is 14 residues long. Germline V gene lookup returns CDR1 MNHNY and CDR2 SVGAGI (reference sequence). Trimming took 5 bases from V and 5 from J, leaving 15 bases between them. CDR3 residues: CASSPRAGPYGYTF. The CDR3 DNA reads TGTGCCAGCAGTCCGAGAGCGGGGCCGTATGGCTACACCTTC.

This clone was recorded a few times. This chain uses TRBV6-1 with TRBJ1-3; D may be TRBD1 (6 bases). Germline CDR1 is MNHNS and CDR2 is SASEGT. The CDR3 covers 15 residues. This chain's CDR3 is CATSTFSRGGNTIYF. The CDR3 bases are TGTGCTACCAGCACTTTCTCCAGGGGAGGAAACACCATATATTTT.